These 23 T cell receptor beta chains were all obtained from the same sample, sequenced in a study of T cells after yellow fever vaccination. One entry per CDR3 protein, called by TCRdb with MiXCR from the 5' RACE reads. Among around 530,000 distinct CDR3 sequences, 17% were seen once, and the ten largest hold 17%. Sequences were derived from PBMCs, sampled about 5 days after the first yellow fever vaccination. The source of these receptors is a man between 18 and 35 years old who received the YFV17D yellow fever vaccine.

This clonotype was seen a handful of times. The chain combines TRBV6-1 with TRBJ2-7, with D perhaps being TRBD1 or TRBD2 (5 bases each). V shed 1 base and J shed 0 bases, with 13 bases lying between them. The CDR3 runs to 16 residues. The germline gives CDR1 MNHNS, CDR2 SASEGT. CDR3 sequence (DNA): TGTGCCAGCAGTGAAGGTCGGGGAAGGGGCTCCTACGAGCAGTACTTC. Its protein is CASSEGRGRGSYEQYF.

The sample holds a few counts of this clonotype. V is TRBV29-1 and J is TRBJ1-2, with a tentative D call TRBD1 (6 bases). V lost 7 bases, J lost 0 bases, and 12 bases lay in between. The CDR3 has 13 amino acids. CDR1 and CDR2 from the germline V gene are SQVTM and ANQGSEA. The CDR3: CSAVTGANYGYTF. The CDR3 region has the DNA TGCAGCGCCGTGACAGGCGCTAACTATGGCTACACCTTC.

This clonotype was counted a few times. This sequence joins TRBV11-2 and TRBJ1-6; maybe TRBD1 (6 bases). Germline V gives CDR1 SGHAT, CDR2 FQNNGV. The V and J ends lost 2 bases and 9 bases respectively, with 17 bases between them. The CDR3 sequence is 16 residues long. The CDR3 bases are TGTGCCAGCAGCTTATCGGGGACAAGGACTACTTCACCCCTCCACTTT. It specifies CASSLSGTRTTSPLHF.

The rearrangement joins TRBV5-4 to TRBJ2-1; no clear D gene. Germline V CDR1 and CDR2: SGHNT, YYREEE (reference sequence). This CDR3 is 14 amino acids long. V shed 1 base and J shed 4 bases, with 9 bases lying between them. The CDR3 DNA follows: TGTGCCAGCAGCTTGAGGTCCGTGTACAATGAGCAGTTCTTC. Translated: CASSLRSVYNEQFF.

The rearrangement uses TRBV30 and TRBJ2-2; D is possibly TRBD1 (5 bases). The CDR3 is made up of 13 amino acids. V shed 2 bases and J shed 13 bases, with 17 bases lying between them. CDR1 and CDR2 from the germline V gene are GTSNPN and SVGIG (reference sequence). CDR3 residues: CAWSPTGWWALFF. The CDR3 coding sequence is TGTGCCTGGAGTCCAACAGGATGGTGGGCGCTGTTTTTT.

The CDR3 here is CASSTSGGGTGANVLTF. CDR3 sequence (DNA): TGTGCCAGCAGTACTAGCGGAGGGGGAACTGGGGCCAACGTCCTGACTTTC. This sequence joins TRBV6-5 and TRBJ2-6, with TRBD2 identical over 8 bases. The ends lost 5 bases at V and 2 bases at J; junction bases unmatched: 8. Germline V lookup: CDR1 MNHEY, CDR2 SVGAGI. The CDR3 totals 17 residues.

The CDR3 nucleotides are TGTGCCAGCAGCCTAGGACAGGGGGAGTACTTC. It encodes CASSLGQGEYF. The gene calls are TRBV7-2 and TRBJ2-7; 10 positions agree with TRBD1. The CDR3 loop spans 11 amino acids. The J segment lost 11 bases and the V segment lost 5 bases, leaving 3 bases of the junction unmatched. The germline gives CDR1 SGHTA, CDR2 FQGNSA.

This clonotype was seen a handful of times. This chain joins TRBV28 and TRBJ1-1; D perhaps matches TRBD1 (6 bases). This CDR3 has 15 amino acids. Per the germline V gene, CDR1 is MDHEN and CDR2 is SYDVKM. The V end was cut by 6 bases, the J end by 1 base, with 15 bases between. CDR3 DNA: TGTGCCAGCAGGCTACAGGGTGGGGGGAACACTGAAGCTTTCTTT. Protein: CASRLQGGGNTEAFF.

This clonotype showed up just a few times. The rearrangement uses TRBV12-3 or TRBV12-4 and TRBJ1-6; the match to TRBD1 covers 8 bases. The CDR3 is made up of 15 amino acids. J was trimmed by 8 bases and V by 6 bases; bases with no gene match: 9. The CDR3 DNA is TGTGCCAGCAGCACCAGGACAGGGCGGTATTCACCCCTCCACTTT. Translated: CASSTRTGRYSPLHF.

This chain connects TRBV28 to TRBJ2-3, with D unclear. The germline V and J ends were trimmed by 3 bases and 0 bases, with 16 bases remaining between them. The CDR3 extends over 17 amino acids. From germline, CDR1 is MDHEN and CDR2 SYDVKM. The CDR3, as DNA: TGTGCCAGCAGTTTTCAGTTAACAGCAACTAGCACAGATACGCAGTATTTT. Translating it yields CASSFQLTATSTDTQYF.

This clonotype was seen many times. The chain employs TRBV6-2 or TRBV6-3 and TRBJ2-1; TRBD2 might be the D (6 bases). Germline V gene data show CDR1 as MNHEY and CDR2 as SVGEGT. V was clipped by 10 bases and J by 7 bases, with 8 bases between them. CDR3 size: 10 residues. CDR3 in DNA: TGTGCCACGGGGGAGAATGAGCAGTTCTTC. Its protein product is CATGENEQFF.

The chain links TRBV19 to TRBJ2-2; D may be TRBD1 (7 bases). Germline V gene data show CDR1 as LNHDA and CDR2 as SQIVND (reference sequence). Trimming pared 7 bases from V and 3 bases from J, leaving 18 bases between. The CDR3 is made up of 16 amino acids. The CDR3 coding sequence is TGTGCCAGTACCCATGGAGGGGGCACCTACACCGGGGAGCTGTTTTTT. Residues: CASTHGGGTYTGELFF.

This clonotype was counted once. The V gene is TRBV4-3, the J gene TRBJ1-4; D gene ambiguous. Germline CDR1 is LGHNA and CDR2 is YSLEER. There are 15 residues in the CDR3. Trimming removed 0 bases at V and 8 bases at J, with 13 bases between. CDR3 bases: TGCGCCAGCAGCCAAGATTCCCCCGTACGGGAAAAACTGTTTTTT. It translates to CASSQDSPVREKLFF.

The rearrangement uses TRBV10-3 and TRBJ2-3; D is possibly TRBD2 (5 bases). Between the trimmed V and J ends, which lost 3 bases and 0 bases, there was a span of 10 bases. CDR1 and CDR2 (germline): ENHRY, SYGVKD. CDR3 size: 15 residues. CDR3: CAISDPSGSTDTQYF. For the CDR3, the DNA is TGTGCCATCAGTGACCCCAGCGGTAGCACAGATACGCAGTATTTT.

This clonotype was seen a handful of times. J is TRBJ1-2 and V is TRBV7-6; D call uncertain. Germline V CDR1 and CDR2: SGHVS, FNYEAQ. V was trimmed by 5 bases and J by 4 bases, leaving 11 bases between them. This CDR3 has 13 amino acids. The chain's CDR3 is CASSVIGLYGYTF. The CDR3 coding sequence is TGTGCCAGCAGCGTCATTGGACTCTATGGCTACACCTTC.

This clonotype was picked up a small number of times. The rearrangement joins TRBV5-4 to TRBJ2-1; tentatively, D is TRBD2 (7 bases). Germline assignment: CDR1 SGHNT and CDR2 YYREEE (reference sequence). Trimming removed 5 bases at V and 6 bases at J, with 21 bases between. The CDR3 contains 16 residues. CDR3 sequence (DNA): TGTGCCAGCAGTCCAACACTTGGGGGGGCGGGCAATGAGCAGTTCTTC. This encodes CASSPTLGGAGNEQFF.

This rearrangement joins TRBV5-4 to TRBJ2-3; 7 bases are a match to TRBD2. The CDR3 contains 16 residues. The V gene's germline CDR1 is SGHNT and CDR2 YYREEE (reference sequence). With 0 bases clipped from V and 0 bases from J, the junction kept 4 bases outside the gene matches. The CDR3 loop reads CASSLDASGSTDTQYF. The CDR3 nucleotides are TGTGCCAGCAGCTTGGACGCTAGCGGTAGCACAGATACGCAGTATTTT. The variable domain in full, with the rest retrieved from reference TRBV5-4 and TRBJ2-3, is ETGVTQSPTHLIKTRGQQVTLRCSSQSGHNTVSWYQQALGQGPQFIFQYYREEENGRGNFPPRFSGLQFPNYSSELNVNALELDDSALYLCASSLDASGSTDTQYFGPGTRLTVL.

In this sample, this clonotype turned up a few times. The chain combines TRBV4-1 with TRBJ2-5; tentative D call: TRBD2 (5 bases). CDR3 length equals 14 residues. V lost 0 bases and J lost 3, with 8 bases in between. Germline loops: CDR1 MGHRA, CDR2 YSYEKL. CDR3 region: CASSQDPGKETQYF. In DNA form, the CDR3 reads TGCGCCAGCAGCCAAGATCCGGGGAAAGAGACCCAGTACTTC.

This clonotype has more than one count but fewer than ten. V is TRBV3-1 and J is TRBJ2-3; tentatively, D is TRBD1 or TRBD2 (5 bases each). V lost 1 base and J lost 5, with 10 bases in between. The CDR3 sequence is 14 residues long. Germline values: CDR1 LGHDT, CDR2 YNNKEL (reference sequence). CDR3 bases: TGTGCCAGCAGCCAAGCCGGGGCAAGAGATACGCAGTATTTT. Amino acid sequence: CASSQAGARDTQYF.

V is TRBV23-1 and J is TRBJ1-6; D possibly corresponds to TRBD1 (6 bases). TRBV23-1 is noted as an ORF with a role that remains uncertain. CDR3 length equals 16 residues. V was trimmed by 6 bases and J by 5 bases, leaving 17 bases between them. CDR3 in amino acids: CASRLIGGVDNSPLHF. CDR3 sequence (DNA): TGCGCCAGCAGACTGATCGGGGGCGTGGATAATTCACCCCTCCACTTT.

V is TRBV7-2 and J is TRBJ2-1; no clear D gene. Trimming left V 6 bases short and J 7 bases short, with 19 bases between. CDR3 size: 15 residues. In germline, CDR1 is SGHTA, CDR2 FQGNSA. The CDR3 region is CASRPSTIFGNEQFF. CDR3 coding DNA: TGTGCCAGCAGACCCTCTACCATATTCGGGAATGAGCAGTTCTTC.

This clonotype was observed a handful of times. This sequence joins TRBV5-4 and TRBJ2-3; 9 bases match TRBD2. This CDR3 contains 14 residues. Trimming removed 2 bases from V and 10 bases from J; junction bases left unmatched: 8. CDR1 and CDR2 from the germline V gene are SGHNT and YYREEE (reference sequence). The CDR3 region has the DNA TGTGCCAGCAGCTTTAGCGGGGGCCTAAATCCGCAGTATTTT. It specifies CASSFSGGLNPQYF.

Remarks on this clonotype: This may arise from a read error, as a much more abundant clone is one base away. The rearrangement joins TRBV5-5 to TRBJ1-2, with a weak D call TRBD1 (5 bases). The V gene's germline CDR1 is SGHKS and CDR2 YYEKEE (reference sequence). CDR3 size: 14 residues. The CDR3 region has the DNA TGTGCCAGCACTCCGGACATTTCTAACTATGACTACACCTTC. Its translation is CASTPDISNYDYTF.